A single sample gave rise to the 22 T cell receptor beta chains below, sequenced in a study of blood T cell repertoires in COVID-19. Assay used: immunoSEQ multiplex PCR; TCRdb lists only in-frame clones, some missing. The sample has about 130,000 clones, about 92% seen once. The sequenced sample was peripheral blood. The receptors originated from a man in his sixties with COVID-19, enrolled during active disease.

The V gene is TRBV5-1, the J gene TRBJ2-5; TRBD2 might be the D (6 bases). V was clipped by 1 base and J by 5 bases, with 15 bases between them. Germline V gives CDR1 SGHRS, CDR2 YFSETQ. This CDR3 is built from 15 residues. CDR3 DNA sequence: TGCGCCAGCAGCTTGAGCTCGGGGGAGTGGGAGACCCAGTACTTC. Encoded protein: CASSLSSGEWETQYF.

The CDR3 DNA is TGTGCCAGCACCCTAGCGGGAGACGGCACCGGGGAGCTGTTTTTT. Translation gives CASTLAGDGTGELFF. V and J are TRBV7-8 and TRBJ2-2; 10 nucleotides agree with TRBD2. Germline CDR1 SGHVS, CDR2 FQNEAQ. V lost 7 bases to trimming and J lost 4 bases; unmatched junction nucleotides: 6. This CDR3 region has 15 residues.

This clone appeared a single time. The chain uses TRBV6-5 and TRBJ1-3; D unresolved. CDR1 is MNHEY, CDR2 SVGAGI, per germline. V was shortened by 0 bases and J by 3 bases, with 6 bases between the two germline ends. The length of the CDR3 is 14 residues. CDR3 coding DNA: TGTGCCAGCAGTTACTCGAGCCGTGGAAACACCATATATTTT. Protein product: CASSYSSRGNTIYF.

The genes are TRBV7-2 and TRBJ2-7, with 10 nucleotides matching TRBD2. Germline V gene data show CDR1 as SGHTA and CDR2 as FQGNSA. V was clipped by 5 bases and J by 4 bases; unmatched bases: 5. This CDR3 contains 14 residues. The CDR3 DNA reads TGTGCCAGCAGCCCCACTAGCGGGAATTACGAGCAGTACTTC. It specifies CASSPTSGNYEQYF.

The chain combines TRBV7-2 with TRBJ1-2; D not certain. Trimming took 0 bases from V and 6 from J, leaving 8 bases between them. CDR3 length equals 13 residues. Germline V gives CDR1 SGHTA, CDR2 FQGNSA. The CDR3 loop is CASSLAGGNGYTF. In DNA, the CDR3 is TGTGCCAGCAGCTTAGCCGGCGGAAATGGCTACACCTTC.

This chain links TRBV7-9 with TRBJ2-5, with D hard to call. The V gene lost 5 bases and the J gene lost 3 bases, with 7 bases spanning the gap. The CDR3 extends over 12 amino acids. CDR1 SEHNR and CDR2 FQNEAQ come from the germline V gene (reference sequence). This CDR3 is CASSGPEETQYF. The DNA of the CDR3 is TGTGCCAGCAGCGGCCCCGAAGAGACCCAGTACTTC.

CDR3: CASSPPRSEQFF. CDR3 DNA sequence: TGTGCCAGCAGTCCCCCTCGGAGTGAGCAGTTCTTC. This chain joins TRBV12-3 or TRBV12-4 and TRBJ2-1; D not resolved. The CDR3 runs 12 residues. Trimming removed 5 bases from V and 9 bases from J, with 11 bases in between.

This CDR3 reads CASILTTGVPTDTQYF. The DNA for the CDR3 is TGTGCCAGCATCCTCACTACAGGGGTTCCCACAGATACGCAGTATTTT. The genes are TRBV7-2 and TRBJ2-3; 7 nucleotides match TRBD1. The V gene end was trimmed by 7 bases and the J gene end by 2 bases; junction bases not matched to a gene: 12. Germline assignment: CDR1 SGHTA and CDR2 FQGNSA. CDR3 length: 16 residues.

The rearrangement joins TRBV28 to TRBJ2-7, with D tentatively TRBD1 (6 bases). Germline V gives CDR1 MDHEN, CDR2 SYDVKM. V lost 7 bases and J lost 5, with 21 bases in between. CDR3 size: 15 residues. CDR3 DNA: TGTGCCAGCACTCTTATGGGACCCCAGGGGAACGAGCAGTACTTC. Translated, it gives CASTLMGPQGNEQYF.

This rearrangement joins TRBV9 to TRBJ1-1; 9 bases line up with TRBD1. The CDR3 sequence is 16 residues long. Germline V gene data show CDR1 as SGDLS and CDR2 as YYNGEE. J was trimmed by 2 bases and V by 3 bases; bases with no gene match: 8. The CDR3 loop is CASSAEMGQGNTEAFF. The CDR3 region has the DNA TGTGCCAGCAGCGCAGAAATGGGACAGGGAAACACTGAAGCTTTCTTT.

The chain joins TRBV28 to TRBJ2-3, with D hard to call. CDR3 length: 13 amino acids. The V end was cut by 2 bases, the J end by 2 bases, with 5 bases between. In germline, CDR1 is MDHEN, CDR2 SYDVKM. This CDR3 reads CASSLQITDTQYF. The CDR3 DNA is TGTGCCAGCAGTTTACAGATCACAGATACGCAGTATTTT.

V and J are TRBV27 and TRBJ2-1, with D perhaps TRBD1 (5 bases). Germline V gene sequence: CDR1 MNHEY, CDR2 SMNVEV (reference sequence). Between the trimmed V and J ends, which lost 2 bases and 4 bases, there was a span of 12 bases. The CDR3 runs to 15 residues. In DNA, the CDR3 is TGTGCCAGCAGTTTAGCCCCCGACAGTTACAATGAGCAGTTCTTC. It specifies CASSLAPDSYNEQFF.

The CDR3 DNA reads TGTGCCACCAGTGGTCCGGGCTATGGCTACACCTTC. Amino acids: CATSGPGYGYTF. This chain links TRBV24-1 with TRBJ1-2; the D is unclear. CDR1 and CDR2 (germline): KGHDR, SFDVKD. The CDR3 totals 12 residues. Trimming took off 5 bases at V and 4 bases at J, with 7 bases between the two ends.

This clone appeared a single time. The gene calls are TRBV4-2 and TRBJ1-1; D not certain. Germline V gene sequence: CDR1 LGHNA, CDR2 YNFKEQ. This CDR3 contains 14 residues. The V end lost 0 bases, the J end lost 2 bases, and 7 bases lay between the germline ends. The CDR3 here is CASSQEPQNTEAFF. The CDR3, as DNA: TGTGCCAGCAGCCAAGAACCACAAAACACTGAAGCTTTCTTT.

The chain recombines TRBV3-1 (or the pseudogene TRBV3-2) with TRBJ2-7, with 7 positions matching TRBD2. The V segment lost 5 bases and the J segment 2 bases; nucleotides outside the gene matches: 6. The CDR3 sequence is 14 residues long. Per germline, CDR1 LGHDT and CDR2 YNNKEL (reference sequence). CDR3 residues: CASSSPGLTYEQYF. The DNA for the CDR3 is TGTGCCAGCAGCTCCCCGGGACTAACCTACGAGCAGTACTTC.

V usage is TRBV6-6 and J usage is TRBJ2-1; TRBD2 aligns across 13 bases. Looked up from germline, CDR1 is MNHNY and CDR2 is SVGAGI (reference sequence). The J segment lost 9 bases and the V segment lost 4 bases, leaving 9 bases of the junction unmatched. The CDR3 consists of 16 residues. CDR3: CASSWTSGRGEGEQFF. In DNA, the CDR3 is TGTGCCAGCAGTTGGACTAGCGGGAGAGGTGAGGGTGAGCAGTTCTTC.

This chain links TRBV15 with TRBJ1-5; the D gene is possibly TRBD1 (6 bases). Trimming removed 1 base from V and 7 bases from J, with 11 bases in between. The CDR3 is made up of 14 amino acids. Looked up from germline, CDR1 is LNHNV and CDR2 is YYDKDF (reference sequence). DNA of the CDR3: TGTGCCACCAGCAGAGGTTTAGGGGGACAGCCCCAGCATTTT. This encodes CATSRGLGGQPQHF.

This clone showed up just once. The gene calls are TRBV27 and TRBJ1-5, with 9 positions matching TRBD1. V shed 7 bases and J 6 bases; nucleotides not matched to a gene: 10. There are 15 residues in the CDR3. The V gene's germline CDR1 is MNHEY and CDR2 SMNVEV (reference sequence). In nucleotides, the CDR3 is TGTGCCAGCACACTGACAGGGGGAGAGGGTCAGCCCCAGCATTTT. It specifies CASTLTGGEGQPQHF.

This chain connects TRBV19 to TRBJ2-1; a weak D match, TRBD2 (5 bases). CDR1 LNHDA and CDR2 SQIVND come from the germline V gene (reference sequence). CDR3 length equals 13 residues. Trimming took off 3 bases at V and 8 bases at J, with 11 bases between the two ends. The CDR3 DNA reads as TGTGCCAGTAGTATCGGGGAACGGGATGAGCAGTTCTTC. It yields the protein CASSIGERDEQFF.

The V and J genes are TRBV10-3 and TRBJ2-1; 7 bases are a match to TRBD2. Germline lookup yields CDR1 ENHRY and CDR2 SYGVKD. This CDR3 is built from 13 residues. J was trimmed by 6 bases and V by 4 bases; bases with no gene match: 3. The CDR3 bases are TGTGCCATCAGTGCGCGGGAGCCCAATGAGCAGTTCTTC. This codes for CAISAREPNEQFF.

The chain recombines TRBV11-2 with TRBJ2-7; 8 positions agree with TRBD2. The CDR3 is made up of 14 amino acids. The germline CDR1 and CDR2 sequences are SGHAT and FQNNGV. After removal of 5 bases from V and 3 bases from J, the junction contained 6 bases not matched to a gene. The CDR3 DNA reads TGTGCCAGCAGCATACGAGCGGGAGACTACGAGCAGTACTTC. This encodes CASSIRAGDYEQYF.

The V and J genes are TRBV7-2 and TRBJ2-7; D is uncertain. This CDR3 has 15 amino acids. Per the germline V gene, CDR1 is SGHTA and CDR2 is FQGNSA. V was shortened by 0 bases and J by 3 bases, with 12 bases between the two germline ends. CDR3 DNA sequence: TGTGCCAGCAGCTTAGCTCCAGGCACCCACTACGAGCAGTACTTC. It codes for CASSLAPGTHYEQYF.